This is a list of T cell receptor beta chains from one sample in a study of cytomegalovirus exposure and HLA in healthy donors. The method was immunoSEQ multiplex PCR; TCRdb's version includes in-frame clones alone and lacks a portion of them. The sample records approximately 160,000 clones, around four fifths being singletons. What was sequenced was PBMCs. Receptors were obtained from a man in his thirties or forties in good health and CMV-seropositive. The CDR3 runs from the conserved cysteine through the conserved F or W. A D gene is named only where the DNA matches it firmly. Part of the rows lack a size; the others show once, few, many or a class for expanded clones.

>TRBV2|TRBD1|-|TRBJ2-7
CASSATGEKNEQYF
TGTGCCAGCAGCGCCACAGGGGAGAAGAACGAGCAGTACTTC
>TRBV6-1|TRBD2|-|TRBJ2-2
CASRLAGAHTGELFF
TGTGCCAGCCGACTAGCGGGGGCGCACACCGGGGAGCTGTTTTTT
>TRBV5-4|-|-|TRBJ1-2
CASRAQGDYGYTF
TGTGCCAGCAGGGCTCAAGGAGACTATGGCTACACCTTC
>TRBV6-1|-|-|TRBJ2-5
CASSEMRGGPQETQYF
TGTGCCAGCAGTGAAATGAGGGGGGGGCCCCAAGAGACCCAGTACTTC
>TRBV4-3|TRBD2|-|TRBJ2-3
CASSRKTSGVSDTQYF
TGCGCCAGCAGCCGGAAAACTAGCGGGGTGTCGGATACGCAGTATTTT
>TRBV18|-|-|TRBJ2-7
CASSPAQGTFYEQYF
TGTGCCAGCTCACCGGCGCAGGGAACCTTCTACGAGCAGTACTTC
>TRBV7-9|TRBD2|-|TRBJ2-7
CASSHAAGIYEQYF
TGTGCCAGCAGCCACGCAGCGGGAATCTACGAGCAGTACTTC
>TRBV9|-|-|TRBJ1-1
CASSGGGHTEAFF
TGTGCCAGCAGCGGGGGGGGCCACACTGAAGCTTTCTTT
>TRBV9|-|few|TRBJ1-1
CASSVRGLDEAFF
TGTGCCAGCAGCGTACGCGGGCTTGATGAAGCTTTCTTT
>TRBV10-1|-|-|TRBJ2-2
CASSFATGELFF
TGCGCCAGCAGCTTTGCGACTGGGGAGCTGTTTTTT
>TRBV13|-|-|TRBJ2-3
CASSPRGAVDTQYF
TGTGCCAGCAGCCCCCGGGGAGCAGTGGATACGCAGTATTTT
>TRBV4-3|TRBD2|-|TRBJ2-7
CASSQGGTSGGIEQYF
TGCGCCAGCAGCCAAGGAGGGACTAGCGGGGGGATCGAGCAGTACTTC
>TRBV7-8|TRBD1|-|TRBJ1-2
CASGDRGRNGYTF
TGTGCCAGCGGTGACAGGGGGCGGAATGGCTACACCTTC
>TRBV5-5|TRBD1|-|TRBJ1-2
CASSPDRAIYGYTF
TGTGCCAGCAGCCCGGACAGGGCAATCTATGGCTACACCTTC
>TRBV10-3|TRBD1|-|TRBJ2-2
CAISGPPTGLDTGELFF
TGTGCCATCAGTGGACCCCCGACAGGGTTGGACACCGGGGAGCTGTTTTTT
>TRBV29-1|-|once|TRBJ1-2
CSVEGGQGFNYGYTF
TGCAGCGTTGAAGGGGGGCAGGGATTTAACTATGGCTACACCTTC
>TRBV7-9|TRBD2|-|TRBJ2-3
CASSLGPGAGAGDTQYF
TGTGCCAGCAGCTTAGGGCCGGGAGCGGGAGCGGGAGATACGCAGTATTTT
>TRBV6-5|TRBD2|once|TRBJ2-2
CASSGAGGFTGELFF
TGTGCCAGCTCCGGGGCGGGGGGTTTCACCGGGGAGCTGTTTTTT
>TRBV4-3|TRBD1|-|TRBJ1-1
CASSQGTALGAEAFF
TGCGCCAGCAGCCAGGGGACAGCATTAGGCGCTGAAGCTTTCTTT
>TRBV10-3|-|-|TRBJ2-5
CAIRGGALETQYF
TGTGCCATCAGAGGGGGGGCTTTAGAGACCCAGTACTTC
>TRBV6-5|TRBD2|-|TRBJ2-5
CASSYDPASGGETQYF
TGTGCCAGCAGTTACGACCCGGCTAGCGGGGGAGAGACCCAGTACTTC
>TRBV6-5|-|-|TRBJ2-7
CASSYRENSYEQYF
TGTGCCAGCAGTTACAGGGAGAACTCCTACGAGCAGTACTTC
>TRBV7-2|-|-|TRBJ2-3
CASSLESTGYF
TGTGCCAGCAGCTTAGAAAGTACGGGGTATTTT
>TRBV2|-|-|TRBJ2-2
CASSDDPPGHPGELFF
TGTGCCAGCAGCGACGACCCACCGGGACACCCCGGGGAGCTGTTTTTT
>TRBV5-1|TRBD1|-|TRBJ1-6
CASGPGQGYSPLHF
TGCGCCAGCGGCCCGGGACAGGGATATTCACCCCTCCACTTT
>TRBV4-1|TRBD2|-|TRBJ2-7
CASSTTSGGPYEQYF
TGCGCCAGCAGCACAACTAGCGGGGGCCCCTACGAGCAGTACTTC
>TRBV11-2|-|-|TRBJ2-6
CASSRGAGSGANVLTF
TGTGCCAGCAGCCGTGGGGCAGGGTCTGGGGCCAACGTCCTGACTTTC
>TRBV5-1|TRBD2|-|TRBJ2-7
CASSTGLAGSYEQYF
TGCGCCAGCAGCACGGGACTAGCGGGTTCCTACGAGCAGTACTTC
>TRBV7-9|TRBD1|-|TRBJ1-4
CASSFGDRDREKLFF
TGTGCCAGCAGCTTTGGGGACAGGGACAGGGAAAAACTGTTTTTT
>TRBV15|TRBD2|-|TRBJ2-5
CATSRPRGLAGRRETQYF
TGTGCCACCAGCAGACCCCGGGGACTAGCGGGGCGTAGGGAGACCCAGTACTTC
>TRBV2|-|-|TRBJ1-5
CASRRVNQPQHF
TGTGCCAGCCGACGGGTGAATCAGCCCCAGCATTTT
>TRBV2|TRBD2|-|TRBJ2-2
CASSVPQREPSVGELFF
TGTGCCAGCAGTGTCCCCCAGCGGGAGCCGTCCGTCGGGGAGCTGTTTTTT
>TRBV4-3|TRBD2|-|TRBJ2-2
CASSRISGGVGTGELFF
TGCGCCAGCAGCCGCATTAGCGGGGGGGTGGGCACCGGGGAGCTGTTTTTT
>TRBV4-1|TRBD2|-|TRBJ2-7
CASSQEGGSSYEQYF
TGCGCCAGCAGCCAAGAAGGCGGGAGCTCCTACGAGCAGTACTTC
>TRBV5-8|-|-|TRBJ1-2
CASSVRGENYGYTF
TGTGCCAGCAGCGTCCGCGGGGAGAACTATGGCTACACCTTC
>TRBV27|-|-|TRBJ2-3
CASSFRGSTDTQYF
TGTGCCAGCAGTTTTCGCGGGAGCACAGATACGCAGTATTTT
>TRBV19|-|-|TRBJ1-2
CASRRENYGYTF
TGTGCCAGTAGACGGGAGAACTATGGCTACACCTTC
>TRBV18|TRBD2|-|TRBJ2-1
CASSPRGGAPGNEQFF
TGTGCCAGCTCACCACGCGGGGGGGCCCCGGGCAATGAGCAGTTCTTC
>TRBV7-6|-|-|TRBJ2-7
CASSLIRSSSYEQYF
TGTGCCAGCAGCTTAATTCGGTCGAGCTCCTACGAGCAGTACTTC
>TRBV4-3|TRBD1|-|TRBJ1-5
CASSQGKTGNQPQHF
TGCGCCAGCAGCCAAGGGAAGACAGGGAATCAGCCCCAGCATTTT
>TRBV5-1|-|once|TRBJ1-1
CASSSQQGAEAFF
TGCGCCAGCAGCTCCCAACAGGGAGCGGAAGCTTTCTTT
>TRBV6-6|TRBD1|-|TRBJ1-2
CASNLGTVYGYTF
TGTGCCAGCAATCTCGGGACAGTCTATGGCTACACCTTC
>TRBV2|TRBD1|-|TRBJ1-2
CASRGFVRGVGGYTF
TGTGCCAGCAGGGGCTTTGTCAGGGGGGTAGGTGGCTACACCTTC
>TRBV7-9|-|few|TRBJ1-5
CASSPRHNQPQHF
TGTGCCAGCAGCCCACGACACAATCAGCCCCAGCATTTT
>TRBV6-5|-|few|TRBJ1-1
CASRRGWGDTEAFF
TGTGCCAGCAGACGCGGTTGGGGGGACACTGAAGCTTTCTTT
>TRBV5-6|TRBD2|-|TRBJ2-5
CASSLTSGDRQETQYF
TGTGCCAGCAGCTTGACTAGCGGGGATCGCCAAGAGACCCAGTACTTC
>TRBV29-1|-|-|TRBJ1-1
CSVSDADTEAFF
TGCAGCGTTAGTGATGCGGACACTGAAGCTTTCTTT
>TRBV30|-|-|TRBJ2-7
CAWSVSAGSYEQYF
TGTGCCTGGAGTGTAAGCGCGGGGTCCTACGAGCAGTACTTC
>TRBV2|TRBD2|-|TRBJ2-1
CAIISGGADNEQFF
TGTGCCATTATTAGCGGGGGGGCGGACAATGAGCAGTTCTTC